These 7 T cell receptor beta chains originate from one sample sequenced in a study of shared clonotypes between healthy human individuals. Using immunoSEQ multiplex PCR, the repertoire was profiled, and TCRdb retains in-frame clones only, with some absent. Of about 2 million clones detected, less than 95% appear once; the ten largest clones hold 1% to 1.5%. Only CD45RO-negative cells positively selected for CCR7 counted as naive CD8 cells, so terminally differentiated effector memory CD45RA+ cells were excluded. The sequencing sample was made of naive CD8+ T cells sorted from blood. These receptors were collected from a young man in good health.

This CDR3 reads CASSLAEGVNTEAFF. The CDR3 region has the DNA TGTGCCAGCAGCTTAGCGGAGGGGGTTAACACTGAAGCTTTCTTT. V usage is TRBV7-6 and J usage is TRBJ1-1; D might be TRBD1 (6 bases). Deletions cut 0 bases from V and 2 bases from J, with 10 bases between. CDR1 is SGHVS and CDR2 is FNYEAQ in the germline V gene. The CDR3 has 15 amino acids.

CDR3 sequence: CATSTRDRTHEQYF. In DNA form, the CDR3 reads TGTGCCACCAGCACCCGGGACAGAACGCACGAGCAGTACTTC. The gene calls are TRBV15 and TRBJ2-7, with TRBD1 identical over 7 bases. The CDR3 covers 14 residues. V lost 4 bases, J lost 5 bases, and 8 bases stayed unmatched. The germline CDR1 and CDR2 sequences are LNHNV and YYDKDF (reference sequence).

This chain uses TRBV10-2 with TRBJ2-7; the match to TRBD2 covers 9 bases. The CDR3 length is 23 residues. In germline, CDR1 is WSHSY, CDR2 SAAADI. The J segment lost 2 bases and the V segment lost 7 bases, leaving 33 bases of the junction unmatched. The CDR3 DNA follows: TGCGCCAGCACCCGCGGGGCTAGCGGGGAGACCCAACCCGCATCTATTACTACCTACGAGCAGTACTTC. Translation gives CASTRGASGETQPASITTYEQYF.

The V call is TRBV7-2, the J call TRBJ2-5, with D maybe TRBD1 (7 bases). The CDR3 is 12 amino acids. The germline V gene encodes CDR1 SGHTA and CDR2 FQGNSA. Trimming left V 5 bases short and J 14 bases short, with 18 bases between. CDR3 residues: CASSGLRGRSYF. The DNA for the CDR3 is TGTGCCAGCAGCGGACTCAGGGGGAGGAGCTACTTC.

The genes are TRBV5-4 and TRBJ1-1; no clear D gene. This CDR3 is built from 15 residues. Germline CDR1 and CDR2: SGHNT and YYREEE (reference sequence). Trimming shortened V by 2 bases and J by 3 bases, and 14 bases separated the two germline ends. Written as DNA, the CDR3 is TGTGCCAGCAGCTTCATGGGCAGTGATCACACTGAAGCTTTCTTT. It is translated as CASSFMGSDHTEAFF. Full variable domain (outside the CDR3, taken from reference TRBV5-4 and TRBJ1-1): ETGVTQSPTHLIKTRGQQVTLRCSSQSGHNTVSWYQQALGQGPQFIFQYYREEENGRGNFPPRFSGLQFPNYSSELNVNALELDDSALYLCASSFMGSDHTEAFFGQGTRLTVV.

V is TRBV5-5 and J is TRBJ2-5; D may be TRBD2 (6 bases). Germline CDR1 is SGHKS and CDR2 is YYEKEE (reference sequence). The CDR3 totals 14 residues. Trimming took off 3 bases at V and 1 base at J, with 10 bases between the two ends. The CDR3 DNA follows: TGTGCCAGCAGCTCTCAGACTAGCCAAGAGACCCAGTACTTC. Its translation is CASSSQTSQETQYF.

This clone was counted between two and nine times. The rearrangement uses TRBV6-5 and TRBJ1-4; a weak D match, TRBD1 (5 bases). V was trimmed by 6 bases and J by 7 bases, leaving 18 bases between them. This CDR3 contains 15 residues. Germline values: CDR1 MNHEY, CDR2 SVGAGI. CDR3 protein: CASSLAGRSSEKLFF. In nucleotides, the CDR3 is TGTGCCAGCAGCCTAGCAGGGAGGTCGTCTGAAAAACTGTTTTTT.